This T cell receptor beta chain came from a study of blood T cell repertoires in COVID-19. Study as a whole: The study drew acute and convalescent COVID-19 samples from the United States, Italy and Spain.

The CDR3 consists of 8 residues. Per germline, CDR1 SGHAT and CDR2 FQNNGV. Trimming shortened V by 8 bases and J by 11 bases, and 6 bases separated the two germline ends. Per the study methods: For nucleated cells, counts were estimated from reference gene primer amplification. Repertoires were generated with immunoSEQ multiplex PCR, while TCRdb's copy carries only in-frame clones and drops some. D and trimming were read from the DNA, whereas the V and J calls and clone size are those reported in that table. There are approximately 120,000 clones in the sample; more than 80% occur only once, and 3.2% lies in the top ten.

This receptor was obtained from a woman aged 80 or over with COVID-19, enrolled during active disease. V usage is TRBV11-2 and J usage is TRBJ1-1, with a possible D match to TRBD1 (5 bases). The sequenced sample consisted of peripheral blood. CDR3 DNA: TGTGCCAGCCGGGGGGCTTTCTTT. This encodes CASRGAFF.